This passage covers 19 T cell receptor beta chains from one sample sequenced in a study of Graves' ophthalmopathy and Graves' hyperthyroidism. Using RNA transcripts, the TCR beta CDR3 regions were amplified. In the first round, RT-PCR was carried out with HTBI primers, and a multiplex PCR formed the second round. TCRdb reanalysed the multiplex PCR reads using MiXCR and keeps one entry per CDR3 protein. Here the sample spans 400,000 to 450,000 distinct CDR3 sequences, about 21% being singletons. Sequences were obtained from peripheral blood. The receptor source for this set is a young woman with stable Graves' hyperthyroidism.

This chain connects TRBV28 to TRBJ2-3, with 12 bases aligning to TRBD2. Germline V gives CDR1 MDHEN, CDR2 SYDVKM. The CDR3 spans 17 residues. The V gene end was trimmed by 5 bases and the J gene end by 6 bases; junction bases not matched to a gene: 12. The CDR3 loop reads CASSPPPLAGGGDTQYF. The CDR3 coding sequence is TGTGCCAGCAGTCCCCCCCCACTAGCGGGAGGAGGGGATACGCAGTATTTT.

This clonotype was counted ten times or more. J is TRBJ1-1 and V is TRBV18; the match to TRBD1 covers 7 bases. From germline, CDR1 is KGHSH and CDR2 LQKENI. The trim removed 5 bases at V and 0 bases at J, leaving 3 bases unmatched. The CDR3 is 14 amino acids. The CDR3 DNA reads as TGTGCCAGCTCATGGGGACAGATGAACACTGAAGCTTTCTTT. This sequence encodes CASSWGQMNTEAFF.

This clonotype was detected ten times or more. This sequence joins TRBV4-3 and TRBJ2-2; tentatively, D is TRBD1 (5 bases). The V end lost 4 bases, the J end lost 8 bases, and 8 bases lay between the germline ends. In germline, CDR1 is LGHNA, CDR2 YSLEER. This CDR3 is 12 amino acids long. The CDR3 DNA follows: TGCGCCAGCAGCCGGAGACAGGGGGAGCTGTTTTTT. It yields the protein CASSRRQGELFF.

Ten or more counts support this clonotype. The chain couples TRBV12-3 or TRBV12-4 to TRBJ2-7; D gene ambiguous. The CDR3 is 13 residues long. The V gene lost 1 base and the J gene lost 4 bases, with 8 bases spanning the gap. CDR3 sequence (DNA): TGTGCCAGCAGTTTAGTACCTGGATACGAGCAGTACTTC. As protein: CASSLVPGYEQYF.

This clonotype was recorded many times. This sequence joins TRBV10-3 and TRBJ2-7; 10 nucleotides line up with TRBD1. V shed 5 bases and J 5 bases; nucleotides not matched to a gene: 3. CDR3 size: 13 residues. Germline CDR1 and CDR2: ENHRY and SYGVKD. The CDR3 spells CAISRQGADEQYF. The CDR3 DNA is TGTGCCATCAGTCGACAGGGGGCTGACGAGCAGTACTTC.

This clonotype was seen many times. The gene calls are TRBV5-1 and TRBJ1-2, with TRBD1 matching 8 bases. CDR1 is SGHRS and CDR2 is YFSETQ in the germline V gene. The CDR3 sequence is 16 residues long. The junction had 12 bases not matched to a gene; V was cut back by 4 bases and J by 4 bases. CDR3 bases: TGCGCCAGCAGCCGGGAGGTCGGACAGGGACTCTATGGCTACACCTTC. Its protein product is CASSREVGQGLYGYTF.

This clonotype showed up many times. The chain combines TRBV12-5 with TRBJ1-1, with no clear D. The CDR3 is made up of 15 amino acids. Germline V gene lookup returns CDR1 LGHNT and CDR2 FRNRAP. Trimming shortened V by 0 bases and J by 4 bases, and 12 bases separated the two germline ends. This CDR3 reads CASGLVGRGSTEAFF. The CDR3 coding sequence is TGTGCTAGTGGTTTGGTAGGGAGAGGAAGCACTGAAGCTTTCTTT.

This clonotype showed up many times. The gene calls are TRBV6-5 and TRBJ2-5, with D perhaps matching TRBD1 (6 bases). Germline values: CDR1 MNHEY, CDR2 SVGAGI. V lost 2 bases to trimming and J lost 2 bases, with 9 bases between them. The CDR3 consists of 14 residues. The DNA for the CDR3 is TGTGCCAGCAGTTACGGACAGATACAAGAGACCCAGTACTTC. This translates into CASSYGQIQETQYF.

CDR3 region: CASSLDAYRAINTEAFF. CDR3 nucleotide sequence: TGTGCCAGCAGCTTGGACGCGTACAGGGCCATTAACACTGAAGCTTTCTTT. The chain has TRBV5-4 and TRBJ1-1, with D tentatively TRBD1 (6 bases). Germline V gives CDR1 SGHNT, CDR2 YYREEE (reference sequence). Deletions cut 0 bases from V and 2 bases from J, with 17 bases between. The CDR3 is made up of 17 amino acids. Supplemented by reference TRBV5-4 and TRBJ1-1, the full variable domain reads ETGVTQSPTHLIKTRGQQVTLRCSSQSGHNTVSWYQQALGQGPQFIFQYYREEENGRGNFPPRFSGLQFPNYSSELNVNALELDDSALYLCASSLDAYRAINTEAFFGQGTRLTVV.

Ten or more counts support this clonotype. CDR3 bases: TGTGCCAGCAGTGCAGAGACAGGGATCACTCCCTACGAGCAGTACTTC. As protein: CASSAETGITPYEQYF. The chain carries TRBV25-1 and TRBJ2-7, with TRBD1 matching 7 bases. Germline trimming cut 4 bases from V and 2 bases from J; bases unmatched to any gene: 11. The CDR3 is 16 residues long. Germline CDR1 and CDR2: MGHDK and SYGVNS.

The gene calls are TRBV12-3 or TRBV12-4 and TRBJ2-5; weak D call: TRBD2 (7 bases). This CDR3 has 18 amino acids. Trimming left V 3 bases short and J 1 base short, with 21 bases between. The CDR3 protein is CASSFYGALAGAQETQYF. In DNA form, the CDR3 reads TGTGCCAGCAGTTTTTATGGTGCTCTCGCGGGGGCCCAAGAGACCCAGTACTTC.

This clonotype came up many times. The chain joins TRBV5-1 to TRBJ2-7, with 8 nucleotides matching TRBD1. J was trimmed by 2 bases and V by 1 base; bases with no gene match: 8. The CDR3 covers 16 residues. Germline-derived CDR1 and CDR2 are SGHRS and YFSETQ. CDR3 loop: CASSLSDRVIPYEQYF. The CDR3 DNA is TGCGCCAGCAGCTTGTCGGACAGGGTCATTCCCTACGAGCAGTACTTC.

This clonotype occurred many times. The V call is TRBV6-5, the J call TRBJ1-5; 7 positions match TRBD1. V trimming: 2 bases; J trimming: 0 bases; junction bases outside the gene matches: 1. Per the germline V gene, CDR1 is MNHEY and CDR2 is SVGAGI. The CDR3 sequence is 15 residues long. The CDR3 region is CASSYGTDSNQPQHF. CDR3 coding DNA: TGTGCCAGCAGTTACGGGACAGATAGCAATCAGCCCCAGCATTTT.

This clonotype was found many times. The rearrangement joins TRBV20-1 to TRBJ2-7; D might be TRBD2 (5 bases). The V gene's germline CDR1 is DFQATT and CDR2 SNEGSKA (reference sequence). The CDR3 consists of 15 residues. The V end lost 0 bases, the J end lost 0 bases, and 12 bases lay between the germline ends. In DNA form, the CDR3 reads TGCAGTGCTAGAGATCTTAGACGGGACTCCTACGAGCAGTACTTC. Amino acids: CSARDLRRDSYEQYF.

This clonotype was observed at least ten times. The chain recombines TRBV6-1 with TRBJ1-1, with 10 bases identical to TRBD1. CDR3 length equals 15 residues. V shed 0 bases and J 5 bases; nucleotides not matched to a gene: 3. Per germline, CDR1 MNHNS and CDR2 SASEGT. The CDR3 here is CASSEAGQGGTEAFF. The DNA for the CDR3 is TGTGCCAGCAGTGAAGCTGGACAGGGGGGGACTGAAGCTTTCTTT.

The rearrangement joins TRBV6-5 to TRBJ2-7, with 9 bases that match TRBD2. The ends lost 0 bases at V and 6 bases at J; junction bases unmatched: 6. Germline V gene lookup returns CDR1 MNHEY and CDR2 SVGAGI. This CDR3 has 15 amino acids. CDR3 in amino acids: CASSYSSGSPVEQYF. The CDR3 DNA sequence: TGTGCCAGCAGTTACTCTAGCGGGAGCCCAGTCGAGCAGTACTTC.

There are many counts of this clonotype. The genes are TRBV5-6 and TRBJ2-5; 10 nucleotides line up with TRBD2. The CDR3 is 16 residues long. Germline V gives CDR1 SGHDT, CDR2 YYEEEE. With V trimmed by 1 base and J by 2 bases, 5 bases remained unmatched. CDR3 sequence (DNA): TGTGCCAGCAGCTTGTTAGCGGGAGGCCTGCAAGAGACCCAGTACTTC. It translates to CASSLLAGGLQETQYF. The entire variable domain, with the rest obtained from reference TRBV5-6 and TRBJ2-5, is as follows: DAGVTQSPTHLIKTRGQQVTLRCSPKSGHDTVSWYQQALGQGPQFIFQYYEEEERQRGNFPDRFSGHQFPNYSSELNVNALLLGDSALYLCASSLLAGGLQETQYFGPGTRLLVL.

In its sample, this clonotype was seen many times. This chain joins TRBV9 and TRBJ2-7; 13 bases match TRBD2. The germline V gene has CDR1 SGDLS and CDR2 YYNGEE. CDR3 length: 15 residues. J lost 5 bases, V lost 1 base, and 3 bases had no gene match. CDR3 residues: CASSVSGTSGDEQYF. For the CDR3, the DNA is TGTGCCAGCAGCGTATCGGGGACTAGCGGGGACGAGCAGTACTTC.

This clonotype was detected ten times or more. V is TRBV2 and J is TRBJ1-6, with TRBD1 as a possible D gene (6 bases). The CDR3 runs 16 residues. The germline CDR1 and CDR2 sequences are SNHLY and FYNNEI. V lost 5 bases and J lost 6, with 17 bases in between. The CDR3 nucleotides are TGTGCCAGCAGTAATAAGATGGGGGGGCGTAATTCACCCCTCCACTTT. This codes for CASSNKMGGRNSPLHF.